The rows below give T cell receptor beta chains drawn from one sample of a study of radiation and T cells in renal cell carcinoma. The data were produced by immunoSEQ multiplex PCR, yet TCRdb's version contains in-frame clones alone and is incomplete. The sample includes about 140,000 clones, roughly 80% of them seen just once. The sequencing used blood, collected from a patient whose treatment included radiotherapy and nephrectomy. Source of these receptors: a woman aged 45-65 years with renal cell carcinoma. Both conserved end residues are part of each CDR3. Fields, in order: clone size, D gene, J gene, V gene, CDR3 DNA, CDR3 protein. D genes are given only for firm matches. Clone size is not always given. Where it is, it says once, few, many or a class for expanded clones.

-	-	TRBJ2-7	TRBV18	TGTGCCAGCTCACCCCGGGGCCAGGGCGAGCAGTACTTC	CASSPRGQGEQYF
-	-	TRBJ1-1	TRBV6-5	TGTGCCAGCAGTTCCCGCGACAGGACTGAAGCTTTCTTT	CASSSRDRTEAFF
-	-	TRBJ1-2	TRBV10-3	TGTGCCATCAGATCTCAGGGAGGAGGCTACACCTTC	CAIRSQGGGYTF
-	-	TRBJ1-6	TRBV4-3	TGCGCCAGCAGCCAAAGCGGCCTGAATTCACCCCTCCACTTT	CASSQSGLNSPLHF
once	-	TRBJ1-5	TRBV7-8	TGTGCCAGCAGCTTCATTGCGGGGGAGGATCAGCCCCAGCATTTT	CASSFIAGEDQPQHF
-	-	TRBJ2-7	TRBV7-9	TGTGCCAGCAGCTTAGCGCCATTAAGCTACGAGCAGTACTTC	CASSLAPLSYEQYF
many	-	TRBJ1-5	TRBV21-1	TGTGCCAGCAGCAAAGCAGGTCTAGGGGATCTGCCCCAGCATTTT	CASSKAGLGDLPQHF
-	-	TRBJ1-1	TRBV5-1	TGCGCCAGCAGCGTGGCGACTGGGGCCACTGAAGCTTTCTTT	CASSVATGATEAFF
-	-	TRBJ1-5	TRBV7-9	TGTGCCAGCAGCAAATCCGGGGGGGCTTATCAGCCCCAGCATTTT	CASSKSGGAYQPQHF
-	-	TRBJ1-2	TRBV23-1	TGCGCCAGCAGATACCGGACGAAATACTATGGCTACACCTTC	CASRYRTKYYGYTF
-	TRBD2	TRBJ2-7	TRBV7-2	TGTGCCAGCAGCGCAGGAGCGGGAAGGAATCAGTACTTC	CASSAGAGRNQYF
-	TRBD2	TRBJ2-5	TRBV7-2	TGTGCCAGCAGCTTAGGCCCGGGACTAGCGGGTCTTCACCAAGAGACCCAGTACTTC	CASSLGPGLAGLHQETQYF
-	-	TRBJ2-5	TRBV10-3	TGTGCCATCAGTGAAACAGAAGAGACCCAGTACTTC	CAISETEETQYF
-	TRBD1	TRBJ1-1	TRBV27	TGTGCCAGCAGTGACAGGGGTAGGACTGAAGCTTTCTTT	CASSDRGRTEAFF
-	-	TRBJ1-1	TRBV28	TGTGCCAGCACCACACATGGGGAGGGAGACACTGAAGCTTTCTTT	CASTTHGEGDTEAFF
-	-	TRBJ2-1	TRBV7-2	TGTGCCAGCAGCCCCGACAGGCTCGGGGAGCAGTTCTTC	CASSPDRLGEQFF
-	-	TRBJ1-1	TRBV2	TGTGCCAGCAGAGATTGGACAGCTAGCAACACTGAAGCTTTCTTT	CASRDWTASNTEAFF
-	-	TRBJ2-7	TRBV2	TGTGCCAGCAGTGGGCGTTCGGGCTACGAGCAGTACTTC	CASSGRSGYEQYF
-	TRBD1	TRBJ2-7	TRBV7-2	TGTGCCAGCAGCCTTGGACAGGACTACGAGCAGTACTTC	CASSLGQDYEQYF
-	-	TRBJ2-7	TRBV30	TGTGCCTGGAGTGTATCAGTTTCCGAGCAGTACTTC	CAWSVSVSEQYF
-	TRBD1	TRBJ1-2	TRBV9	TGTGCCAGCAGCGTAGCCGCCGGGGACAGGCTCTATGGCTACACCTTC	CASSVAAGDRLYGYTF
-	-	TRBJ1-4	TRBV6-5	TGTGCCAGCAGTATTGAGGGGTCTCCTAATGAAAAACTGTTTTTT	CASSIEGSPNEKLFF
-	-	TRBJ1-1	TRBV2	TGTGCCAGCAGTGAAAGGAGCTTAGGTGAAGCTTTCTTT	CASSERSLGEAFF
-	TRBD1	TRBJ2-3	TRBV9	TGTGCCAGCAGTCAAGGACAGGGATACACAGATACGCAGTATTTT	CASSQGQGYTDTQYF
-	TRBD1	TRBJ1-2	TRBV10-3	TGTGCCATTAAACAGGGGGCGGGGTATGGCTACACCTTC	CAIKQGAGYGYTF
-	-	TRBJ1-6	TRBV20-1	TGCAGTGTCCCCCGCGGTTCACCCCTCCACTTT	CSVPRGSPLHF
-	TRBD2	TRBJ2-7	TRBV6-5	TGTGCCAGCAGTGTGACTAGCGGGCAAGGGGAGCAGTACTTC	CASSVTSGQGEQYF
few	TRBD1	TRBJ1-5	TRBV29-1	TGCAGCGTTGGGACAGGGGGCGGAGGCAATCAGCCCCAGCATTTT	CSVGTGGGGNQPQHF
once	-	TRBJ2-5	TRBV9	TGTGCCAGCAGCGTAAACCCAGGGTGGGAGACCCAGTACTTC	CASSVNPGWETQYF
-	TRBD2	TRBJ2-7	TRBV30	TGTGCCTGGAGTGTAGGACTAGCGGGGGTGGAGCAGTACTTC	CAWSVGLAGVEQYF
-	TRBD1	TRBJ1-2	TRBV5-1	TGCGCCAGCAGCCCACCCGGGACAGCCATAAACTACACCTTC	CASSPPGTAINYTF
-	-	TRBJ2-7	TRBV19	TGTGCCAGTAGTAAATGGGGATTGGGGCGGACCTACGAGCAGTACTTC	CASSKWGLGRTYEQYF
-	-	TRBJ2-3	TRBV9	TGTGCCAGCAGCGTAGCGCGGGGACGCACAGATACGCAGTATTTT	CASSVARGRTDTQYF
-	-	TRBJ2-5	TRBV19	TGTGCCAGTAGTGCGCTACAGGGTACGGAGACCCAGTACTTC	CASSALQGTETQYF
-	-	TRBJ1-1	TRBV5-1	TGCGCCAGCTATCAGGATAACACTGAAGCTTTCTTT	CASYQDNTEAFF
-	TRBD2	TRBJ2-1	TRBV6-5	TGTGCCAGCACCAGGACTAGCGGGGACTACAATGAGCAGTTCTTC	CASTRTSGDYNEQFF
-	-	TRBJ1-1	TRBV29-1	TGCAGCGGGGGTGAAGTAAGGACTGAAGCTTTCTTT	CSGGEVRTEAFF
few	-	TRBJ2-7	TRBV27	TGTGCCAGCAGTTCCCTAGACGGAGTATCGCCGTCCGAGCAGTACTTC	CASSSLDGVSPSEQYF
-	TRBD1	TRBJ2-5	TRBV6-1	TGTGCCAGCAGTGAGAACAGGGGGCGAGAGACCCAGTACTTC	CASSENRGRETQYF
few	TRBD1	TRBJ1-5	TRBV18	TGTGCCAGCTCACTCCTGACAGGGGACAGCAATCAGCCCCAGCATTTT	CASSLLTGDSNQPQHF
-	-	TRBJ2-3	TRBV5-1	TGCGCCAGCAGCTTGGGTGGTACAAGCACAGATACGCAGTATTTT	CASSLGGTSTDTQYF
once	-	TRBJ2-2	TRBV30	TGTGCCCACAACAGGGCGGGCACCGGGGAGCTGTTTTTT	CAHNRAGTGELFF
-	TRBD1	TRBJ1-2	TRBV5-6	TGTGCCAGCAGCTTGTGGGGACAGGGGGCGAGTTATGGCTACACCTTC	CASSLWGQGASYGYTF
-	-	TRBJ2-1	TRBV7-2	TGTGCCAGCACCCAGCAGGGGATCAATGAGCAGTTCTTC	CASTQQGINEQFF
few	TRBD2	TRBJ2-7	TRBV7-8	TGTGCCAGCAGCTACGGACTAGCTTCGTCCTACGAGCAGTACTTC	CASSYGLASSYEQYF